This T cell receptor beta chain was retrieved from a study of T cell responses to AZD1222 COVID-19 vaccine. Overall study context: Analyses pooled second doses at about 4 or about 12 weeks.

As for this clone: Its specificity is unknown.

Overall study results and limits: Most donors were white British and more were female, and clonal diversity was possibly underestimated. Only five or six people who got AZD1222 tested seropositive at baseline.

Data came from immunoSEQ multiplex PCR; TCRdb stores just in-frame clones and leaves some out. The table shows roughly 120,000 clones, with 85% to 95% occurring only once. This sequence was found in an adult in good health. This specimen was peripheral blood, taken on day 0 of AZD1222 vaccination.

CDR3 in amino acids: CASSLRSAIEQYF. DNA of the CDR3: TGTGCCAGCAGCCTCCGCTCCGCCATTGAGCAGTACTTC. The V call is TRBV7-9, the J call TRBJ2-7; no reliable D call. The CDR3 contains 13 residues. The germline V gene encodes CDR1 SEHNR and CDR2 FQNEAQ (reference sequence). The V end was cut by 5 bases, the J end by 7 bases, with 15 bases between.